Listed here are 17 T cell receptor beta chains from one sample, sequenced in a study of blood T cell repertoires in COVID-19. Profiled with immunoSEQ multiplex PCR; TCRdb holds only in-frame clones, not every one. This table holds approximately 150,000 clones, around nine tenths found once. Sequenced: peripheral blood. The receptors were gathered from a woman aged 45-65 years with active or convalescent COVID-19.

This chain connects TRBV4-1 to TRBJ1-1; the match to TRBD1 covers 8 bases. There are 15 residues in the CDR3. V trimming: 1 base; J trimming: 6 bases; junction bases outside the gene matches: 7. CDR1 and CDR2 from the germline V gene are MGHRA and YSYEKL. Written as DNA, the CDR3 is TGCGCCAGCAGCCAAGGTGGACAGGGATTAGCTGAAGCTTTCTTT. Translation: CASSQGGQGLAEAFF.

The chain uses TRBV6-2 or TRBV6-3 and TRBJ2-1; D remains unclear. The germline CDR1 and CDR2 sequences are MNHEY and SVGEGT. The germline V and J ends were trimmed by 6 bases and 13 bases, with 16 bases remaining between them. The CDR3 is made up of 12 amino acids. The CDR3 here is CASSHGDFAQFF. The CDR3 region has the DNA TGTGCCAGCAGCCACGGAGACTTCGCTCAGTTCTTC.

This rearrangement joins TRBV30 to TRBJ1-3, with D unresolved. V was pared by 0 bases and J by 3 bases, with 15 bases between. Germline V lookup: CDR1 GTSNPN, CDR2 SVGIG (reference sequence). This CDR3 has 16 residues. In DNA form, the CDR3 reads TGTGCCTGGAGTGTGTCGGGGTACAGAAGTGGAAACACCATATATTTT. This translates into CAWSVSGYRSGNTIYF.

The V and J genes are TRBV7-3 and TRBJ2-3; TRBD2 is a possible D gene (7 bases). In germline, CDR1 is SGHTA, CDR2 FQGTGA. Deletions cut 0 bases from V and 4 bases from J, with 11 bases between. This CDR3 is 15 amino acids long. The CDR3, as DNA: TGTGCCAGCAGCTTAACCGGGGGGCCTTCAGATACGCAGTATTTT. Amino acids: CASSLTGGPSDTQYF. The full variable domain, rest sourced from reference TRBV7-3 and TRBJ2-3, is GAGVSQTPSNKVTEKGKYVELRCDPISGHTALYWYRQSLGQGPEFLIYFQGTGAADDSGLPNDRFFAVRPEGSVSTLKIQRTERGDSAVYLCASSLTGGPSDTQYFGPGTRLTVL.

The chain combines TRBV20-1 with TRBJ2-7; no reliable D call. Germline CDR1 DFQATT, CDR2 SNEGSKA (reference sequence). CDR3 length equals 12 residues. Between the trimmed V and J ends, which lost 3 bases and 1 base, there was a span of 7 bases. In DNA form, the CDR3 reads TGCAGTGCTAGTTCTAAATCCTACGAGCAGTACTTC. This gives the protein CSASSKSYEQYF.

The chain has TRBV15 and TRBJ1-1, with no clear D. The CDR3 consists of 13 residues. Per germline, CDR1 LNHNV and CDR2 YYDKDF (reference sequence). Trimming stripped 1 base from V and 8 bases from J, with 11 bases between. The CDR3 reads CATSRGNRREAFF. The CDR3 bases are TGTGCCACCAGCAGAGGTAATCGGAGAGAAGCTTTCTTT.

The chain links TRBV6-5 to TRBJ2-7; TRBD1 matches at 10 bases. V lost 6 bases to trimming and J lost 5 bases; unmatched junction nucleotides: 4. The germline V gene has CDR1 MNHEY and CDR2 SVGAGI. The CDR3 is 13 amino acids. This CDR3 is CASRKTGGDEQYF. CDR3 in DNA: TGTGCCAGCAGAAAGACAGGGGGCGACGAGCAGTACTTC.

The J gene is TRBJ2-2, the V gene TRBV7-3; possible D gene TRBD1, 6 bases. Looked up from germline, CDR1 is SGHTA and CDR2 is FQGTGA. V was trimmed by 4 bases and J by 5 bases, leaving 11 bases between them. The CDR3 spans 14 residues. The CDR3 DNA follows: TGTGCCAGCAGCTCCACAGGGATGACCGGGGAGCTGTTTTTT. It encodes CASSSTGMTGELFF.

The chain couples TRBV5-5 to TRBJ2-5; 8 positions agree with TRBD1. CDR3 size: 16 residues. V dropped 2 bases and J dropped 5; count of bases not matched to a gene: 11. Germline V CDR1 and CDR2: SGHKS, YYEKEE (reference sequence). CDR3 residues: CASSLWTGIGHETQYF. The CDR3 DNA reads TGTGCCAGCAGCTTATGGACAGGGATCGGTCACGAGACCCAGTACTTC.

The chain recombines TRBV30 with TRBJ1-5, with a tentative D call TRBD1 (6 bases). The CDR3 contains 14 residues. Trimming removed 1 base at V and 6 bases at J, with 13 bases between. The germline V gene has CDR1 GTSNPN and CDR2 SVGIG (reference sequence). In DNA, the CDR3 is TGTGCCTGGAGTGGGGCAGGGGCAAGTCAGCCCCAGCATTTT. Its protein product is CAWSGAGASQPQHF.

This CDR3 is CASSLGIGATDEAFF. For the CDR3, the DNA is TGCGCCAGCAGCTTGGGTATAGGCGCGACAGATGAAGCTTTCTTT. The chain employs TRBV5-1 and TRBJ1-1; a weak D match, TRBD1 (5 bases). The CDR3 extends over 15 amino acids. Deletions cut 0 bases from V and 7 bases from J, with 16 bases between. Germline-derived CDR1 and CDR2 are SGHRS and YFSETQ. The variable domain in full, with the rest retrieved from reference TRBV5-1 and TRBJ1-1, is KAGVTQTPRYLIKTRGQQVTLSCSPISGHRSVSWYQQTPGQGLQFLFEYFSETQRNKGNFPGRFSGRQFSNSRSEMNVSTLELGDSALYLCASSLGIGATDEAFFGQGTRLTVV.

This rearrangement joins TRBV3-1 (or the pseudogene TRBV3-2) to TRBJ2-5, with D tentatively TRBD1 (6 bases). The V end lost 6 bases, the J end lost 2 bases, and 7 bases lay between the germline ends. There are 12 residues in the CDR3. CDR1 and CDR2 (germline): LGHDT, YNNKEL (reference sequence). The CDR3 region is CASRDSQETQYF. CDR3 in DNA: TGTGCCAGCAGGGACAGTCAAGAGACCCAGTACTTC.

The rearrangement joins TRBV4-3 to TRBJ2-5, with 7 bases identical to TRBD2. The length of the CDR3 is 14 residues. Germline lookup yields CDR1 LGHNA and CDR2 YSLEER. V dropped 4 bases and J dropped 2; count of bases not matched to a gene: 4. The CDR3 protein is CASSPRDYQETQYF. As DNA, the CDR3 is TGCGCCAGCAGCCCACGGGACTATCAAGAGACCCAGTACTTC.

The chain uses TRBV6-2 or TRBV6-3 and TRBJ2-1; possible D gene TRBD2, 6 bases. Per the germline V gene, CDR1 is MNHEY and CDR2 is SVGEGT. Trimming removed 2 bases at V and 4 bases at J, with 9 bases between. CDR3 length: 14 residues. The DNA for the CDR3 is TGTGCCAGCAGTTACGGCGGGGAGTACAATGAGCAGTTCTTC. This codes for CASSYGGEYNEQFF.

This clone was recorded a few times. The gene calls are TRBV5-1 and TRBJ2-3; no clear D gene. The CDR3 runs to 14 residues. The V end lost 2 bases, the J end lost 1 base, and 8 bases lay between the germline ends. Looked up from germline, CDR1 is SGHRS and CDR2 is YFSETQ. In nucleotides, the CDR3 is TGCGCCAGCAGCTTTTCTCCGGGCACAGATACGCAGTATTTT. Its translation: CASSFSPGTDTQYF. The full variable domain, in which reference TRBV5-1 and TRBJ2-3 provide the parts outside the CDR3, is KAGVTQTPRYLIKTRGQQVTLSCSPISGHRSVSWYQQTPGQGLQFLFEYFSETQRNKGNFPGRFSGRQFSNSRSEMNVSTLELGDSALYLCASSFSPGTDTQYFGPGTRLTVL.

The gene calls are TRBV30 and TRBJ2-5; TRBD2 aligns across 9 bases. Germline assignment: CDR1 GTSNPN and CDR2 SVGIG (reference sequence). CDR3 length equals 14 residues. The ends lost 4 bases at V and 5 bases at J; junction bases unmatched: 8. CDR3 sequence: CAWNPASGIETQYF. In nucleotides, the CDR3 is TGTGCCTGGAACCCGGCTAGCGGGATTGAGACCCAGTACTTC.

The chain joins TRBV5-1 to TRBJ1-1, with 8 positions matching TRBD1. CDR1 and CDR2 (germline): SGHRS, YFSETQ. The V gene end was trimmed by 4 bases and the J gene end by 5 bases; junction bases not matched to a gene: 7. The CDR3 sequence is 14 residues long. CDR3 DNA sequence: TGCGCCAGCAGCGGCGGACAGGGAGGAACTGAAGCTTTCTTT. Amino acids: CASSGGQGGTEAFF.